Each of the 13 T cell receptor beta chains below was sequenced from the same sample in a study of blood T cell repertoires in COVID-19. Sequenced by immunoSEQ multiplex PCR; TCRdb stores in-frame clones only, minus some. The sample contains 150,000 or so clones, 55% to 75% of which appear only once. Sequencing was performed on peripheral blood. Receptors originate from a woman aged 65 to 85 with acute or convalescent COVID-19.

The chain joins TRBV12-5 to TRBJ2-2, with a weak D call TRBD2 (6 bases). Trimming took off 0 bases at V and 1 base at J, with 12 bases between the two ends. CDR1 is LGHNT, CDR2 FRNRAP, per germline. There are 17 residues in the CDR3. In DNA form, the CDR3 reads TGTGCTAGTGGTTTGGTACGGGGAGGAGAGAACACCGGGGAGCTGTTTTTT. Translation gives CASGLVRGGENTGELFF.

The chain combines TRBV28 with TRBJ1-6, with 8 bases aligning to TRBD1. This CDR3 region has 17 residues. Germline loops: CDR1 MDHEN, CDR2 SYDVKM. J lost 6 bases, V lost 8 bases, and 15 bases had no gene match. The CDR3 region is CASGIAQGAVGNSPLHF. CDR3 in DNA: TGTGCCAGCGGAATAGCCCAGGGGGCAGTGGGTAATTCACCCCTCCACTTT.

This sequence joins TRBV7-3 and TRBJ2-1, with 9 positions matching TRBD2. Per the germline V gene, CDR1 is SGHTA and CDR2 is FQGTGA. This CDR3 region has 15 residues. V gave up 6 bases and J gave up 6 bases; unmatched junction bases: 9. The DNA for the CDR3 is TGTGCCAGCAGTTCCGGGACTAGCCCCTCCAATGAGCAGTTCTTC. Amino acid sequence: CASSSGTSPSNEQFF.

This chain connects TRBV19 to TRBJ1-6, with 7 nucleotides matching TRBD1. The germline CDR1 and CDR2 sequences are LNHDA and SQIVND (reference sequence). The length of the CDR3 is 15 residues. V was pared by 5 bases and J by 2 bases, with 3 bases of the junction left unmatched. The CDR3 reads CASSGGQAYNSPLHF. The CDR3 DNA reads as TGTGCCAGTAGTGGCGGACAGGCCTATAATTCACCCCTCCACTTT.

This clone was seen more than once but under ten times. The CDR3 loop reads CASSQATGSSEAFF. The CDR3 region has the DNA TGCGCCAGCAGCCAAGCGACAGGGAGTAGTGAAGCTTTCTTT. The chain recombines TRBV4-3 with TRBJ1-1; 7 positions match TRBD1. Germline lookup yields CDR1 LGHNA and CDR2 YSLEER. The CDR3 consists of 14 residues. The junction had 6 bases not matched to a gene; V was cut back by 1 base and J by 7 bases.

This clone was picked up a small number of times. The chain couples TRBV19 to TRBJ1-5, with 10 bases identical to TRBD1. Germline values: CDR1 LNHDA, CDR2 SQIVND (reference sequence). Trimming at V came to 6 bases and at J to 6 bases, leaving 5 bases not matched to a gene. The CDR3 spans 14 residues. The CDR3 region is CASSSTGGGQPQHF. CDR3 bases: TGTGCCAGTAGCTCGACAGGGGGCGGTCAGCCCCAGCATTTT.

Sample share makes this clone medium-sized. The V and J genes are TRBV9 and TRBJ2-7, with 7 bases lining up with TRBD2. Germline CDR1 and CDR2: SGDLS and YYNGEE. J was trimmed by 3 bases and V by 4 bases; bases with no gene match: 10. The CDR3 consists of 15 residues. CDR3 DNA: TGTGCCAGCAGCACCCACCCCGGGACTAACTACGAGCAGTACTTC. It yields the protein CASSTHPGTNYEQYF.

This clone turned up a few times. V gene TRBV28 combines with J gene TRBJ2-4; a weak D match, TRBD2 (6 bases). The V gene's germline CDR1 is MDHEN and CDR2 SYDVKM. V dropped 6 bases and J dropped 13 bases, with 13 bases sitting between them. The CDR3 contains 11 residues. CDR3 sequence reads: CASSSGTSQYF. The CDR3 DNA sequence: TGTGCCAGCAGCTCTGGGACTTCCCAGTACTTC.

V is TRBV7-2 and J is TRBJ1-6; the D gene is possibly TRBD1 (6 bases). The CDR3 contains 16 residues. Trimming removed 5 bases at V and 6 bases at J, with 17 bases between. Germline V lookup: CDR1 SGHTA, CDR2 FQGNSA. The CDR3 nucleotides are TGTGCCAGCAGCCTTTACTCGACAGGATTTAATTCACCCCTCCACTTT. Translating it yields CASSLYSTGFNSPLHF.

Concerning this clone: This sample also contains other DNA sequences that code for the same CDR3. The chain uses TRBV7-9 and TRBJ2-5; 11 bases agree with TRBD2. V lost 1 base and J lost 4; bases outside the gene matches: 2. Germline CDR1 SEHNR, CDR2 FQNEAQ (reference sequence). CDR3 length: 15 residues. The CDR3 protein is CASSLGTSGGETQYF. The CDR3 DNA sequence: TGTGCCAGCAGCTTAGGCACTAGCGGGGGAGAGACCCAGTACTTC.

The CDR3, as DNA: TGTGCCAGCTCACCATTAGGGAGAGGGACTGAAGCTTTCTTT. This translates into CASSPLGRGTEAFF. The chain carries TRBV18 and TRBJ1-1; D gene ambiguous. The CDR3 is 14 residues long. Per the germline V gene, CDR1 is KGHSH and CDR2 is LQKENI. Trimming removed 2 bases at V and 5 bases at J, with 12 bases between.

This clone was counted only a few times. The V call is TRBV5-4, the J call TRBJ2-5; 14 bases map to TRBD2. Germline assignment: CDR1 SGHNT and CDR2 YYREEE (reference sequence). This CDR3 has 16 amino acids. V lost 5 bases, J lost 4 bases, and 7 bases stayed unmatched. The CDR3 spells CASSLTSGRVRETQYF. The CDR3 bases are TGTGCCAGCAGTTTGACTAGCGGGAGGGTGCGAGAGACCCAGTACTTC.

CDR3 region: CASSPMRGPHQPQHF. CDR3 in DNA: TGTGCCAGCTCCCCTATGCGGGGGCCCCATCAGCCCCAGCATTTT. V is TRBV18 and J is TRBJ1-5; maybe TRBD1 (6 bases). The CDR3 has 15 residues. The V gene lost 6 bases and the J gene lost 5 bases, with 17 bases spanning the gap. Germline loops: CDR1 KGHSH, CDR2 LQKENI.